The present entry profiles one T cell receptor beta chain with its context. Assay used: immunoSEQ multiplex PCR; TCRdb lists only in-frame clones, some missing. The sample shows about half a million clones, 89% of them seen only once. This entry belongs to a study of Ad26.COV2.S vaccination and SARS-CoV-2 variants. The overall study: In the study, Ad26.COV2.S was injected intramuscularly once, or twice 56 days apart.

Treatment in this sample: some 20 received Ad26.COV2.S at low or high dose, single or two shots; roughly five received placebo; per-sample allocation not given. Sampling took place 63 days after the first vaccine or placebo injection. This vaccine is an Ad26 vector that expresses the Wuhan-strain SARS-CoV-2 spike. The V segment lost 3 bases and the J segment 1 base; nucleotides outside the gene matches: 6. CDR3 size: 16 residues. The germline V gene encodes CDR1 SEHNR and CDR2 FQNEAQ (reference sequence). The specimen comprised peripheral blood, sampled in a trial of Ad26.COV2.S vaccine versus placebo. The gene calls are TRBV7-9 and TRBJ1-3; 7 bases fit TRBD1. The clonotype was recovered from a person aged 18-65 years who received the Ad26.COV2.S COVID-19 vaccine or a placebo. The CDR3 coding sequence is TGTGCCAGCAGCTTTGGAGGGGGCAATTCTGGAAACACCATATATTTT. Protein product: CASSFGGGNSGNTIYF.